Presented here are 29 T cell receptor beta chains from one specimen sequenced in a study of tumor and adjacent non-tumor tissue in lung cancer. No cell sorting was done before RNA was extracted from the tissue. This non-tumor lung sample came from over 3 cm beyond the tumor edge. The library came from three nested PCR rounds adapted from ARM-PCR protocols. TCRdb re-called the multiplex PCR reads with MiXCR, one entry per CDR3 protein. The top ten hold 51% of the sample, which has fewer than 100,000 distinct CDR3 sequences, roughly 80% seen once. Input material: distant non-tumor lung tissue. These receptors were obtained from a man aged 55-75 years with non-small cell lung cancer.

Details on this clonotype: An end of the junction differs from the germline gene, which may be a read error. This sequence joins TRBV11-3 and TRBJ1-1; D perhaps matches TRBD1 (6 bases). Germline V gives CDR1 SGHNT, CDR2 YENEEA. CDR3 length: 13 residues. In DNA form, the CDR3 reads TGTGCCAGCGGCTTAGGTCAGGGGACTGAAGCTTTCTTT. Translation gives CASGLGQGTEAFF.

J is TRBJ2-5 and V is TRBV11-3; 7 bases are shared with TRBD1. V shed 2 bases and J 5 bases; nucleotides not matched to a gene: 11. This CDR3 comprises 16 residues. The germline V gene has CDR1 SGHNT and CDR2 YENEEA. The CDR3 sequence is CASSLRCRTGYETQYF. DNA of the CDR3: TGTGCCAGCAGCTTAAGGTGTCGGACAGGATATGAGACCCAGTACTTC.

In its sample, this clonotype was seen a few times. A much more abundant neighbour one base away suggests this may be a read error. The rearrangement links TRBV4-1 to TRBJ2-2; tentatively, D is TRBD1 (5 bases). The CDR3 totals 14 residues. Germline CDR1 is MGHRA and CDR2 is YSYEKL. This CDR3 is CAGRLRVGTGELFF. The CDR3 nucleotides read TGCGCCGGCAGACTCAGGGTTGGCACCGGGGAGCTGTTTTTT.

This clonotype occurred many times. The chain carries TRBV28 and TRBJ2-5, with unresolved D. The CDR3 sequence is 12 residues long. CDR1 and CDR2 from the germline V gene are MDHEN and SYDVKM. The germline V and J ends were trimmed by 8 bases and 1 base, with 8 bases remaining between them. CDR3 protein: CASGRSQETQYF. In DNA form, the CDR3 reads TGTGCCAGCGGACGCTCCCAAGAGACCCAGTACTTC.

By its share, this clonotype is medium-sized (0.01 to 0.1%). The chain employs TRBV5-4 and TRBJ2-3; 10 bases fit TRBD2. This CDR3 has 16 residues. Germline CDR1 is SGHNT and CDR2 is YYREEE (reference sequence). The junction had 8 bases not matched to a gene; V was cut back by 1 base and J by 6 bases. The CDR3 here is CASSLRASGSSDTQYF. DNA for the CDR3: TGTGCCAGCAGCTTGCGGGCTAGCGGGAGTAGTGATACGCAGTATTTT.

This clonotype turned up a few times. A read error may produce the germline difference seen at one junction end. The V call is TRBV11-2, the J call TRBJ1-2; perhaps TRBD1 as D (6 bases). The CDR3 loop spans 13 amino acids. Germline CDR1 SGHAT, CDR2 FQNNGV. CDR3 DNA sequence: TGTGCCAGCAGCTTAGGCAGGGGCTATGGTTACACCTTC. Its translation: CASSLGRGYGYTF.

This clonotype was counted only a few times. Without the conserved terminal phenylalanine or tryptophan, this CDR3 likely stems from a read error. The chain has TRBV4-2 and TRBJ2-1; D uncertain. CDR3 length: 15 residues. The germline V gene encodes CDR1 LGHNA and CDR2 YNFKEQ. In DNA form, the CDR3 reads TGTGCTAGCAGCCAAGATGCTAAAACCTACAATGAGCAGTTCTTA. Amino acids: CASSQDAKTYNEQFL.

Note on this clonotype: Mismatch with germline at one junction end may stem from a read error. J is TRBJ1-5 and V is TRBV6-6; 10 bases are shared with TRBD1. This CDR3 contains 16 residues. Per germline, CDR1 MNHNY and CDR2 SVGAGI (reference sequence). CDR3 bases: TGTGCCAGCAGTACCTGGGACAGGGGTAGCAATCAGCTCCAGCATTTT. Protein product: CASSTWDRGSNQLQHF.

Comments on this clonotype: A much larger clone lies one base from this, so it may be a read error. This chain links TRBV4-1 with TRBJ2-3; 7 bases fit TRBD2. Trimming cost V 7 bases and J 4 bases; bases outside gene matches: 11. From germline, CDR1 is MGHRA and CDR2 YSYEKL. This CDR3 comprises 15 residues. The CDR3: CASTSNPGGADTQYF. Written as DNA, the CDR3 is TGCGCCAGCACCTCAAACCCGGGGGGTGCAGATACGCAGTATTTT.

This clonotype has only a few counts. It may be a read error: a sequence one base away is much more abundant. The CDR3 DNA is TGTGCCAGCAGTTACTTGTCCATGGGGGAAAAACTGTTTTTT. The encoded protein is CASSYLSMGEKLFF. This chain links TRBV6-5 with TRBJ1-4; D ambiguous. The CDR3 consists of 14 residues. The germline CDR1 and CDR2 sequences are MNHEY and SVGAGI. The V and J ends lost 1 base and 8 bases respectively, with 11 bases between them.

This clonotype was counted ten times or more. J is TRBJ2-2 and V is TRBV5-1; 8 nucleotides agree with TRBD2. This CDR3 contains 16 residues. Germline V gene lookup returns CDR1 SGHRS and CDR2 YFSETQ. The V segment lost 4 bases and the J segment 1 base; nucleotides outside the gene matches: 6. The CDR3 loop reads CASSRPGGKNTGELFF. CDR3 DNA: TGCGCCAGCAGCCGGCCGGGGGGGAAGAACACCGGGGAGCTGTTTTTT.

Comments on this clonotype: An end of the junction does not agree with germline; a read error may underlie this. The chain has TRBV5-5 and TRBJ2-3; D possibly uses TRBD1 or TRBD2 (5 bases each). The CDR3 totals 16 residues. CDR1 is SGHKS and CDR2 is YYEKEE in the germline V gene (reference sequence). CDR3 coding DNA: TGTGCCAGCAACTTGATACCGGACACTAAGGGAGATACGCAGTACTTT. This encodes CASNLIPDTKGDTQYF.

As regards this clonotype: An end of the junction does not agree with germline; a read error may underlie this. The chain is built from TRBV4-3 and TRBJ2-2; possible D gene TRBD1, 6 bases. The CDR3 runs 16 residues. The germline CDR1 and CDR2 sequences are LGHNA and YSLEER. The CDR3 region is CASSQDPPGDTGELLF. CDR3 nucleotide sequence: TGTGCCAGCAGCCAGGACCCGCCTGGGGACACCGGGGAGCTGTTATTT.

The chain has TRBV29-1 and TRBJ1-1; no definite D call. Trimming took off 3 bases at V and 3 bases at J, with 20 bases between the two ends. The CDR3 totals 16 residues. The germline CDR1 and CDR2 sequences are SQVTM and ANQGSEA. Here the CDR3 reads CSVEDRQGKEDTEAFF. CDR3 bases: TGCAGCGTTGAGGATCGGCAAGGGAAAGAAGACACTGAAGCTTTCTTT.

This chain joins TRBV5-4 and TRBJ1-1; D gene ambiguous. The CDR3 is 16 residues long. Germline V gene data show CDR1 as SGHNT and CDR2 as YYREEE (reference sequence). Between the trimmed V and J ends, which lost 4 bases and 4 bases, there was a span of 20 bases. The CDR3 region has the DNA TGTGCCAGCAGCCCCGGTGTGGGAGCGTCGAGCACTGAAGCTTTCTTT. Protein: CASSPGVGASSTEAFF.

Concerning this clonotype itself: Because it lacks the conserved phenylalanine or tryptophan at the end, this CDR3 is likely a read error. The chain links TRBV11-2 to TRBJ2-6; D unresolved. CDR3 size: 14 residues. Germline CDR1 and CDR2: SGHAT and FQNNGV. The CDR3 coding sequence is TGTGCCGGCAGTCCTATCTTTGGGGCCAACGTCCTGACTGTT. Translated, it gives CAGSPIFGANVLTV.

Details on this clonotype: The CDR3 ends on some other residue instead of the conserved phenylalanine or tryptophan, so this is likely a read error. J is TRBJ2-6 and V is TRBV11-2; unclear D gene. The CDR3 has 14 residues. Germline CDR1 SGHAT, CDR2 FQNNGV. CDR3 in amino acids: CDSSPIPGANVLTL. The CDR3 nucleotides are TGTGACAGCAGTCCCATCCCTGGGGCCAACGTCCTGACTTTG.

J is TRBJ1-1 and V is TRBV11-3; D gene ambiguous. Trimming left V 4 bases short and J 0 bases short, with 9 bases between. Germline V gives CDR1 SGHNT, CDR2 YENEEA. The CDR3 runs 14 residues. CDR3 sequence: CASSSFRLNTEAFF. In nucleotides, the CDR3 is TGTGCCAGCAGCTCATTCAGATTGAACACTGAAGCTTTCTTT.

This clonotype has at least ten counts. The J gene is TRBJ1-2, the V gene TRBV6-5; D may be TRBD1 (5 bases). CDR3 size: 15 residues. Trimming took off 2 bases at V and 7 bases at J, with 17 bases between the two ends. Per the germline V gene, CDR1 is MNHEY and CDR2 is SVGAGI. For the CDR3, the DNA is TGTGCCAGCAGTTACAATAGAGACAGAAAGGGTGGCTACACCTTC. Protein sequence: CASSYNRDRKGGYTF.

This chain links TRBV4-3 with TRBJ2-1; D ambiguous. The CDR3 totals 16 residues. V was clipped by 2 bases and J by 2 bases, with 13 bases between them. Germline CDR1 LGHNA, CDR2 YSLEER. CDR3: CASSQYRIQTYNEQFF. CDR3 sequence (DNA): TGCGCCAGCAGCCAATATCGAATACAAACCTACAATGAGCAGTTCTTC.

This clonotype has only one observation. One junction end does not reproduce the germline sequence, and a read error may be involved. The rearrangement links TRBV4-3 to TRBJ2-1, with D perhaps being TRBD1 or TRBD2 (5 bases each). CDR3 size: 14 residues. Germline values: CDR1 LGHNA, CDR2 YSLEER. CDR3 sequence reads: CASSQDQGRDEQLF. The DNA for the CDR3 is TGCGCCAGCAGCCAAGATCAGGGACGGGATGAACAGCTCTTC.

With regard to this clonotype: Because the CDR3 is missing its conserved closing phenylalanine or tryptophan, this is likely a read error. The limits of the CDR3 on the DNA are not certain, so only TCRdb's listed CDR3 is given. The chain links TRBV28 to TRBJ2-7. Germline CDR1 and CDR2: MDHEN and SYDVKM. The CDR3 has 14 residues if both end residues are counted. CDR3 amino acids: CASSFDGRPYEQCL.

A word on this clonotype: No conserved phenylalanine or tryptophan is present at the end of the CDR3, so a read error is the likely explanation. The limits of the CDR3 on the DNA are not certain, so only TCRdb's listed CDR3 is given. The gene calls are TRBV11-2 and TRBJ2-5; the D call of TRBD1 is as the table states it, not checked on the DNA. The V gene's germline CDR1 is SGHAT and CDR2 FQNNGV. Both ends counted, the CDR3 spans 13 residues. CDR3: CANSSTGEETHYL.

In its sample, this clonotype was seen many times. The chain combines TRBV20-1 with TRBJ2-3, with TRBD2 as a possible D gene (6 bases). Germline assignment: CDR1 DFQATT and CDR2 SNEGSKA (reference sequence). CDR3 length equals 14 residues. V was clipped by 3 bases and J by 3 bases, with 13 bases between them. This chain's CDR3 is CSASGGRKTDTQYF. The DNA for the CDR3 is TGCAGTGCTAGCGGTGGGAGGAAGACAGATACGCAGTATTTT.

Points on this clonotype: One end of the junction does not line up with germline, which may come from a read error. The chain joins TRBV11-2 to TRBJ2-6; 7 positions match TRBD1. The CDR3 length is 19 residues. Germline CDR1 is SGHAT and CDR2 is FQNNGV. CDR3 region: CASSLVLKDRPSGTNVLTF. The CDR3 DNA sequence: TGTGCCAGCAGCTTAGTTCTAAAGGACAGGCCCTCTGGGACCAACGTCCTGACATTC.

Comments on this clonotype: The germline gene is not matched at one end of the junction; a read error may be the cause. V is TRBV29-1 and J is TRBJ1-1, with D perhaps TRBD1 (6 bases). Germline values: CDR1 SQVTM, CDR2 ANQGSEA. The CDR3 extends over 15 amino acids. The CDR3 sequence: CTAIPQGLKNTDAFF. The DNA for the CDR3 is TGCACCGCCATCCCACAGGGTTTAAAGAACACTGACGCTTTCTTT.

Note on this clonotype: Given the absence of the conserved phenylalanine or tryptophan at the CDR3 end, a read error is likely. CDR3 residues: CASSLVYGELFY. CDR3 in DNA: TGTGCCAGCAGCTTAGTTTACGGGGAGCTGTTTTAT. V is TRBV11-3 and J is TRBJ2-2; D is unclear. CDR3 size: 12 residues. Trimming took 1 base from V and 7 from J, leaving 4 bases between them. Germline V CDR1 and CDR2: SGHNT, YENEEA.

For this clonotype: This could be a read error, since a much larger clone is one nucleotide away. V gene TRBV4-1 combines with J gene TRBJ1-4; D may be TRBD1 (5 bases). The CDR3 extends over 19 amino acids. Trimming left V 0 bases short and J 0 bases short, with 17 bases between. Per the germline V gene, CDR1 is MGHRA and CDR2 is YSYEKL. The CDR3 loop is CASSQEASRGAATNEKLFF. The CDR3 DNA is TGCGCCAGCAGCCAAGAGGCCTCCCGGGGCGCTGCAACTAATGAAAAACTGTTTTTT.

Worth noting for this clonotype: A much larger clone differs by one base, so this may be a read error. V is TRBV4-1 and J is TRBJ2-7, with unresolved D. With 7 bases removed from V and 3 bases from J, the gap between germline ends came to 10 bases. CDR1 MGHRA and CDR2 YSYEKL come from the germline V gene. The CDR3 sequence is 12 residues long. CDR3 in amino acids: CASNMRSYEQYF. The DNA for the CDR3 is TGCGCCAGCAATATGCGGAGCTACGAGCAGTACTTC.